This record looks at one T cell receptor beta chain sequence and its context. The repertoire came from unfractionated whole blood and reflected all unsorted peripheral T cells. This record belongs to a study of HIV-infected patients and healthy controls. Alpha and beta constant-region primers primed reverse transcription of about 500 ng RNA. Each of the alpha and beta chains got its own library through chain-specific third strand synthesis with indices. From the 5' RACE reads, TCRdb called clonotypes with MiXCR, one entry per CDR3 protein. The sample has about 17,000 distinct CDR3 sequences; about 5.4% are singletons. V lost 4 bases to trimming and J lost 1 base, with 9 bases between them. This CDR3 has 13 residues. Germline V CDR1 and CDR2: SGHRS, YFSETQ.

Sequences were obtained from blood. The receptor comes from an adult in good health. The chain recombines TRBV5-1 with TRBJ2-7, with TRBD1 as a possible D gene (5 bases). The CDR3 nucleotides are TGCGCCAGCAGCCAGACAGCTTCCTACGAGCAGTACTTC. It translates to CASSQTASYEQYF.